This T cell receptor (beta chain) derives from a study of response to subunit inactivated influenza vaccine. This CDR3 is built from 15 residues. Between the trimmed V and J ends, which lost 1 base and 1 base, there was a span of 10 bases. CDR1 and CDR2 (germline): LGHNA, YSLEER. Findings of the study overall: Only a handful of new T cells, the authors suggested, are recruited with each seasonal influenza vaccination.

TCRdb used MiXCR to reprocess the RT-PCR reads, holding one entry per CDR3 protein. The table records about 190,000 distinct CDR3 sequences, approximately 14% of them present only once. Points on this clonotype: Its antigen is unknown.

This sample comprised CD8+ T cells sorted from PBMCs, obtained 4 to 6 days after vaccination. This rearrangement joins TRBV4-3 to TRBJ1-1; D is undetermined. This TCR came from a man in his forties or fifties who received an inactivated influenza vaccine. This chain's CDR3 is CASSQALQWNTEAFF. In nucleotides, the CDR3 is TGCGCCAGCAGCCAAGCCCTACAGTGGAACACTGAAGCTTTCTTT.